This T cell receptor (beta chain) was documented in a study of blood T cell repertoires in COVID-19. Study details: T cells, B-cell-depleted T cells, or PBMCs supplied cDNA or gDNA.

Trimming pared 6 bases from V and 2 bases from J, leaving 13 bases between. From germline, CDR1 is LGHNT and CDR2 FRNRAP. The CDR3 runs to 15 residues. The method was immunoSEQ multiplex PCR; TCRdb's version includes in-frame clones alone and lacks a portion of them. The sample lists 200,000 to 250,000 clones; over 80% were seen once. The sequence came from a woman aged 40 to 55 who had recovered from COVID-19. J is TRBJ2-2 and V is TRBV12-5, with D possibly being TRBD2 (5 bases). The sequenced material came from PBMCs or T cells enriched from blood (not recorded which). In DNA, the CDR3 is TGTGCTAGTGGCCCTGACTACAGTAACACCGGGGAGCTGTTTTTT. Its protein product is CASGPDYSNTGELFF.